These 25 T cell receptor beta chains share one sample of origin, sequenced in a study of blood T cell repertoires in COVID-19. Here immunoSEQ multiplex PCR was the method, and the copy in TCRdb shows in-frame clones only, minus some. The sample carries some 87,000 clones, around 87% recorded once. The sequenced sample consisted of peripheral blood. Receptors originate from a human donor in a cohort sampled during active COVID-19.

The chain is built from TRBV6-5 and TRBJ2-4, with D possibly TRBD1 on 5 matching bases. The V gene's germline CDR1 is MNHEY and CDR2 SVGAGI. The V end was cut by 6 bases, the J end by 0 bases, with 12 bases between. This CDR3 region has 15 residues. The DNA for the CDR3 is TGTGCCAGCAGCCGGACAAGTCAAGCCAAAAACATTCAGTACTTC. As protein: CASSRTSQAKNIQYF.

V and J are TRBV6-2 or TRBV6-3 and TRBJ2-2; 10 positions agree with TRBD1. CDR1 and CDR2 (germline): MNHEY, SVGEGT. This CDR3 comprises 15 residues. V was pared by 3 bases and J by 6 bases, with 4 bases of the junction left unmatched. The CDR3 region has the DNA TGTGCCAGCAGTTATGACAGGGGGCGCCCCGGGGAGCTGTTTTTT. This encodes CASSYDRGRPGELFF.

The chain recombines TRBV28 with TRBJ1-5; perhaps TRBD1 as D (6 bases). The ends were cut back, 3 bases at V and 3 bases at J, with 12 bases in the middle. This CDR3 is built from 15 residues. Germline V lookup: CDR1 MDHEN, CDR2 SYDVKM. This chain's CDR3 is CASSLRGPHNQPQHF. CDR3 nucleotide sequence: TGTGCCAGCAGTTTGCGGGGGCCTCACAATCAGCCCCAGCATTTT. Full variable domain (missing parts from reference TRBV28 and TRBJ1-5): DVKVTQSSRYLVKRTGEKVFLECVQDMDHENMFWYRQDPGLGLRLIYFSYDVKMKEKGDIPEGYSVSREKKERFSLILESASTNQTSMYLCASSLRGPHNQPQHFGDGTRLSIL.

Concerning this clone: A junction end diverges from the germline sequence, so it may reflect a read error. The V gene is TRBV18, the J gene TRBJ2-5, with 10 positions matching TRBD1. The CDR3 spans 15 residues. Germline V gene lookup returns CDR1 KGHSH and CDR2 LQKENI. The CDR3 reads CASSPPGQGKETQYF. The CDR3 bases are TGTGCCAGCTCGCCACCGGGACAGGGGAAAGAGACCCAGTACTTC.

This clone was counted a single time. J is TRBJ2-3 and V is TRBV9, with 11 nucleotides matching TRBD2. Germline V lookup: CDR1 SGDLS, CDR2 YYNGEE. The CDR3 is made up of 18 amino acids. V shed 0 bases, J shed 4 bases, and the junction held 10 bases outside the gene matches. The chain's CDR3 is CASSVDLASGGIADTQYF. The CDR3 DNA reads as TGTGCCAGCAGCGTAGATTTGGCTAGCGGGGGGATCGCAGATACGCAGTATTTT.

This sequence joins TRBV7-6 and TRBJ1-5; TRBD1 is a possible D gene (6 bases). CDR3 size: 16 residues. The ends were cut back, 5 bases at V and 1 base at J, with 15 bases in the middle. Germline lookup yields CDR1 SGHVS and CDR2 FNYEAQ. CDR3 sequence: CASSPNGGGSNQPQHF. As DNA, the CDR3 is TGTGCCAGCAGCCCAAACGGGGGGGGCAGCAATCAGCCCCAGCATTTT.

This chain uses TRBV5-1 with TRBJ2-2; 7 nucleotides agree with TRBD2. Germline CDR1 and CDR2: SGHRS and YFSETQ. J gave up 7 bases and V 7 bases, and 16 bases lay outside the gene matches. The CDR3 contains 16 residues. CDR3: CASAFLGLRSGGELFF. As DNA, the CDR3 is TGCGCCAGCGCGTTTTTGGGACTAAGATCAGGCGGGGAGCTGTTTTTT. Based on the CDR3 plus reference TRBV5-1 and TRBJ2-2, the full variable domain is KAGVTQTPRYLIKTRGQQVTLSCSPISGHRSVSWYQQTPGQGLQFLFEYFSETQRNKGNFPGRFSGRQFSNSRSEMNVSTLELGDSALYLCASAFLGLRSGGELFFGEGSRLTVL.

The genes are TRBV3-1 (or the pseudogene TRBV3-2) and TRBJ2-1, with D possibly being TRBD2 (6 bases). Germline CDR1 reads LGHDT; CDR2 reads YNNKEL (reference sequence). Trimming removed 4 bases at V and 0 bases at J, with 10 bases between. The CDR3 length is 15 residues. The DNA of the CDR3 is TGTGCCAGCAGCCGGGACTTTAGCTCCTACAATGAGCAGTTCTTC. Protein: CASSRDFSSYNEQFF.

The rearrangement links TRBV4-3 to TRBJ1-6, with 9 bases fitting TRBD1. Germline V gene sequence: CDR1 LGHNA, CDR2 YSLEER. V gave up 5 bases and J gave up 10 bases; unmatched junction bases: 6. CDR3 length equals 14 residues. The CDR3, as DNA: TGCGCCAGCAGCTCGACAGGGGGAGACTCACCCCTCCACTTT. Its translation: CASSSTGGDSPLHF.

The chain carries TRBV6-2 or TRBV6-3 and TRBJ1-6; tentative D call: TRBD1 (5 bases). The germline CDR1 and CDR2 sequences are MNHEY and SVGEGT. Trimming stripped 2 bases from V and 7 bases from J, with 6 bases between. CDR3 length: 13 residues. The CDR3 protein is CASSYDSNSPLHF. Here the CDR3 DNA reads TGTGCCAGCAGTTACGACAGCAATTCACCCCTCCACTTT.

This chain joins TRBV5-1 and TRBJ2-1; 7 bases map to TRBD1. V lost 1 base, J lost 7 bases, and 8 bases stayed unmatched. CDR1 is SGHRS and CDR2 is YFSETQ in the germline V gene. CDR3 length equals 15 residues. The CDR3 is CASSLPQGTMNEQFF. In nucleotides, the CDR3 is TGCGCCAGCAGCTTGCCACAGGGGACGATGAATGAGCAGTTCTTC.

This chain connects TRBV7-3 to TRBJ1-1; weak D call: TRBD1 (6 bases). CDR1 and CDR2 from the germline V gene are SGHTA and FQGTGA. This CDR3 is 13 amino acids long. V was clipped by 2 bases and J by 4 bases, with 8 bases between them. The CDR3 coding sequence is TGTGCCAGCAGCTTAGACAGGTCCACTGAAGCTTTCTTT. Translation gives CASSLDRSTEAFF.

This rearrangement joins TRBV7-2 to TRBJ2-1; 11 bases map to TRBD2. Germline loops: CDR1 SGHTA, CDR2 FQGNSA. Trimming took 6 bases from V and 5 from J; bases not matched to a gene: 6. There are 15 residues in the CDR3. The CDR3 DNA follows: TGTGCCAGCAGGAGGGGACTAGCGGCCAACAATGAGCAGTTCTTC. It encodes CASRRGLAANNEQFF.

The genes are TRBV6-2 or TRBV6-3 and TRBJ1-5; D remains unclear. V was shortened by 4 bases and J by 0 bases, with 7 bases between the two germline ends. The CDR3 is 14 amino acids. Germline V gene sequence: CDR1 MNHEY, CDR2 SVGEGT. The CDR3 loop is CASSSAGSNQPQHF. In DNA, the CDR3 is TGTGCCAGCAGTTCCGCGGGTAGCAATCAGCCCCAGCATTTT.

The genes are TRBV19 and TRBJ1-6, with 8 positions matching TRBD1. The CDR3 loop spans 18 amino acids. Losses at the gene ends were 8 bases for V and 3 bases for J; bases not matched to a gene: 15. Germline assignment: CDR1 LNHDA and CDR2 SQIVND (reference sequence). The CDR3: CASRTADRGPYYNSPLHF. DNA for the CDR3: TGTGCCAGTCGTACAGCCGACAGGGGCCCTTACTATAATTCACCCCTCCACTTT.

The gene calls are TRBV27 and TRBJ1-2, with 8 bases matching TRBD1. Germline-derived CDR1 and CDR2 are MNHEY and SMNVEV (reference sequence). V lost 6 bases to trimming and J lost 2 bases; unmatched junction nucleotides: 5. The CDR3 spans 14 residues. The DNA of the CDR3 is TGTGCCAGCAGCCACGGACAGGGAAACTATGGCTACACCTTC. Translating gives CASSHGQGNYGYTF.

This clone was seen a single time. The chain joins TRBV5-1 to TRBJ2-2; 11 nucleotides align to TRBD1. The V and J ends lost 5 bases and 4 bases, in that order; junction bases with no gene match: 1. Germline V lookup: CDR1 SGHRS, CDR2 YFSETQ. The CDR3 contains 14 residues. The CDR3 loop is CASRGTGGTGELFF. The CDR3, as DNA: TGCGCCAGCAGAGGGACAGGGGGCACCGGGGAGCTGTTTTTT.

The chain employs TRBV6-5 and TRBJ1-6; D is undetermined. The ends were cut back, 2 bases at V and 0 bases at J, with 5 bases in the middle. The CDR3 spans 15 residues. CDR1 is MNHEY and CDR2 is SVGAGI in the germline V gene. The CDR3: CASSYGSSYNSPLHF. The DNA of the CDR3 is TGTGCCAGCAGTTACGGGAGCTCCTATAATTCACCCCTCCACTTT.

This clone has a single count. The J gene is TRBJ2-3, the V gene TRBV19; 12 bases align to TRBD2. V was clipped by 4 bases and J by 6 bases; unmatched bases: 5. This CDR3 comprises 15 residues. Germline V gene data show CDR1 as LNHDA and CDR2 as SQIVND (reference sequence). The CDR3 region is CASSRRLAGADTQYF. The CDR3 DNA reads TGTGCCAGTAGTAGACGACTAGCGGGGGCCGATACGCAGTATTTT.

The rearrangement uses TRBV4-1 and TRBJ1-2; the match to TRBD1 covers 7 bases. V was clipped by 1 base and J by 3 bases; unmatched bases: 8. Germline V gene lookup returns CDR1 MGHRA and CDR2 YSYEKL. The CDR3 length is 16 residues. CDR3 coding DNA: TGCGCCAGCAGCCAAGCTGAACAGGGGATAGACTATGGCTACACCTTC. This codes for CASSQAEQGIDYGYTF.

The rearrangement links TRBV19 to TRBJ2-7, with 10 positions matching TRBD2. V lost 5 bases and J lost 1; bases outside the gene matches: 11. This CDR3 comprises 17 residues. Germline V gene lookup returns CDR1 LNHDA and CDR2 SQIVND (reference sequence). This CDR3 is CASSPLGTSAASYEQYF. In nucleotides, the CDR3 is TGTGCCAGTAGTCCTCTCGGGACTAGCGCGGCATCCTACGAGCAGTACTTC.

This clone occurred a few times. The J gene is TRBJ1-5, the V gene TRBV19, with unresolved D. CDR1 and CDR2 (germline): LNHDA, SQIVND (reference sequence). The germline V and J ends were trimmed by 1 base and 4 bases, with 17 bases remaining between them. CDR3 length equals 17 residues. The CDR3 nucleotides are TGTGCCAGTAGTATAGTACAAAACCTAGCCCTTAATCAGCCCCAGCATTTT. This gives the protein CASSIVQNLALNQPQHF.

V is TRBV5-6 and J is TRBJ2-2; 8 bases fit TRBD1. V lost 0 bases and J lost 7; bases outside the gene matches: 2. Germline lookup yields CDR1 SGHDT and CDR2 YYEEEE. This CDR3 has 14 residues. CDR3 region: CASSLGQGFGELFF. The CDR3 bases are TGTGCCAGCAGCTTGGGACAGGGGTTCGGGGAGCTGTTTTTT.

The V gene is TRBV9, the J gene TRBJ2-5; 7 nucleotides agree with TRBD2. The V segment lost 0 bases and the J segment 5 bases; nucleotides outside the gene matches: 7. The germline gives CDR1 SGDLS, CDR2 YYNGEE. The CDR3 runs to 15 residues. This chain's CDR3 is CASSVAGGLRETQYF. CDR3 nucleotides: TGTGCCAGCAGCGTAGCGGGGGGACTTCGGGAGACCCAGTACTTC.

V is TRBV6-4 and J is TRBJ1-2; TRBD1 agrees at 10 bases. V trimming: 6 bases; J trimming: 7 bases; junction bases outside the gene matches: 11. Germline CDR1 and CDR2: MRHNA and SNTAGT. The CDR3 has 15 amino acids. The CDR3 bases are TGTGCCAGCAGCTCCGGGACAGGGGATCTCGGTGGCTACACCTTC. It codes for CASSSGTGDLGGYTF.